Listed below are T cell receptor beta chains from one sample, sequenced in a study of cytomegalovirus exposure and HLA in healthy donors. The method was immunoSEQ multiplex PCR; TCRdb's version includes in-frame clones alone and lacks a portion of them. The data contain under 150,000 clones, around 78% of them singletons. The source material was PBMCs. Receptors were obtained from a man aged 40-55 years in good health and CMV-seronegative. The CDR3 runs from the conserved cysteine through the conserved F or W. The D gene is left open where the match is weak. Expanded clones get a size class; other rows say once, few or many, or leave the size out.

d_gene: TRBD1; v_gene: TRBV2; abundance: .; j_gene: TRBJ1-4; CDR3aa: CASSEFVGQGASTTNEKLFF; CDR3nt: TGTGCCAGCAGTGAATTTGTGGGACAGGGGGCTTCCACAACTAATGAAAAACTGTTTTTT
d_gene: .; v_gene: TRBV28; abundance: .; j_gene: TRBJ1-4; CDR3aa: CASSFREGEKLFF; CDR3nt: TGTGCCAGCAGTTTCAGGGAGGGGGAAAAACTGTTTTTT
d_gene: .; v_gene: TRBV9; abundance: .; j_gene: TRBJ2-7; CDR3aa: CASSVGGQSSYEQYF; CDR3nt: TGTGCCAGCAGCGTAGGAGGACAGAGCTCCTACGAGCAGTACTTC
d_gene: .; v_gene: TRBV7-9; abundance: few; j_gene: TRBJ2-7; CDR3aa: CASSSASFSASYEQYF; CDR3nt: TGTGCCAGCAGCTCAGCAAGTTTTAGTGCATCATACGAGCAGTACTTC
d_gene: TRBD1; v_gene: TRBV7-2; abundance: .; j_gene: TRBJ1-5; CDR3aa: CASSLHGQGVNQPQHF; CDR3nt: TGTGCCAGCAGCTTACATGGACAGGGCGTCAATCAGCCCCAGCATTTT
d_gene: .; v_gene: TRBV9; abundance: once; j_gene: TRBJ1-6; CDR3aa: CASSVAVGREDSPLHF; CDR3nt: TGTGCCAGCAGCGTAGCCGTCGGTAGGGAGGATTCACCCCTCCACTTT
d_gene: TRBD1; v_gene: TRBV5-6; abundance: .; j_gene: TRBJ1-5; CDR3aa: CASSHRDRNQPQHF; CDR3nt: TGTGCCAGCAGTCACCGGGACAGGAATCAGCCCCAGCATTTT
d_gene: .; v_gene: TRBV18; abundance: .; j_gene: TRBJ1-3; CDR3aa: CASSPGQGNTIYF; CDR3nt: TGTGCCAGCTCACCCGGACAGGGAAACACCATATATTTT
d_gene: TRBD1; v_gene: TRBV7-9; abundance: .; j_gene: TRBJ2-1; CDR3aa: CASTTGDHEQFF; CDR3nt: TGTGCCAGCACCACAGGGGATCATGAGCAGTTCTTC
d_gene: TRBD2; v_gene: TRBV5-1; abundance: .; j_gene: TRBJ2-3; CDR3aa: CASSLRGGTDTQYF; CDR3nt: TGCGCCAGCAGCTTGCGGGGGGGCACAGATACGCAGTATTTT
d_gene: TRBD2; v_gene: TRBV19; abundance: once; j_gene: TRBJ2-2; CDR3aa: CASSPGLAANTGELFF; CDR3nt: TGTGCCAGTAGCCCGGGACTAGCGGCCAACACCGGGGAGCTGTTTTTT
d_gene: TRBD1; v_gene: TRBV11-2; abundance: .; j_gene: TRBJ1-1; CDR3aa: CASSHGWTGGLGTEAFF; CDR3nt: TGTGCCAGCAGCCATGGTTGGACAGGGGGGTTAGGGACTGAAGCTTTCTTT
d_gene: .; v_gene: TRBV30; abundance: few; j_gene: TRBJ1-1; CDR3aa: CAWSLNTEAFF; CDR3nt: TGTGCCTGGAGCTTGAACACTGAAGCTTTCTTT
d_gene: TRBD1; v_gene: TRBV30; abundance: .; j_gene: TRBJ1-6; CDR3aa: CAWSAGQGNSPLHF; CDR3nt: TGTGCCTGGAGTGCCGGACAGGGAAATTCACCCCTCCACTTT
d_gene: .; v_gene: TRBV21-1; abundance: .; j_gene: TRBJ2-2; CDR3aa: CASSQLDRGEGPNTGELFF; CDR3nt: TGTGCCAGCAGCCAATTAGACAGGGGGGAGGGCCCGAACACCGGGGAGCTGTTTTTT
d_gene: .; v_gene: TRBV19; abundance: .; j_gene: TRBJ1-6; CDR3aa: CASTPDSYNSPLHF; CDR3nt: TGTGCCAGTACCCCGGACAGCTATAATTCACCCCTCCACTTT
d_gene: TRBD1; v_gene: TRBV11-1; abundance: .; j_gene: TRBJ2-1; CDR3aa: CASSSRQGRSPLNEQFF; CDR3nt: TGTGCCAGCAGCTCCAGACAGGGGCGCTCCCCTTTGAATGAGCAGTTCTTC
d_gene: .; v_gene: TRBV4-3; abundance: once; j_gene: TRBJ2-2; CDR3aa: CASSLLGGTGELFF; CDR3nt: TGCGCCAGCAGCCTCCTCGGGGGCACCGGGGAGCTGTTTTTT
d_gene: TRBD2; v_gene: TRBV6-5; abundance: .; j_gene: TRBJ2-1; CDR3aa: CASSIKLATEQFF; CDR3nt: TGTGCCAGCAGCATTAAACTAGCGACTGAGCAGTTCTTC
d_gene: .; v_gene: TRBV29-1; abundance: .; j_gene: TRBJ2-7; CDR3aa: CSARKPGVHEQYF; CDR3nt: TGCAGCGCCCGGAAGCCGGGGGTCCACGAGCAGTACTTC
d_gene: TRBD2; v_gene: TRBV5-1; abundance: .; j_gene: TRBJ2-3; CDR3aa: CASSLEGTSGSGTADTQYF; CDR3nt: TGCGCCAGCAGCTTGGAAGGGACTAGCGGGAGCGGAACCGCAGATACGCAGTATTTT
d_gene: TRBD1; v_gene: TRBV7-2; abundance: .; j_gene: TRBJ2-7; CDR3aa: CASSLGRAWTGGSYEQYF; CDR3nt: TGTGCCAGCAGCTTAGGCCGGGCGTGGACAGGGGGCTCTTACGAGCAGTACTTC
d_gene: .; v_gene: TRBV30; abundance: .; j_gene: TRBJ2-7; CDR3aa: CAWSVQYRNSYEQYF; CDR3nt: TGTGCCTGGAGTGTACAGTACAGGAACTCCTACGAGCAGTACTTC
d_gene: TRBD1; v_gene: TRBV15; abundance: .; j_gene: TRBJ2-3; CDR3aa: CATSRDTRTGIEDTQYF; CDR3nt: TGTGCCACCAGCAGAGATACAAGGACAGGGATTGAAGATACGCAGTATTTT
d_gene: .; v_gene: TRBV7-2; abundance: .; j_gene: TRBJ1-5; CDR3aa: CASSLVGAGVSQPQHF; CDR3nt: TGTGCCAGCAGCTTAGTAGGGGCAGGTGTAAGTCAGCCCCAGCATTTT
d_gene: .; v_gene: TRBV5-4; abundance: .; j_gene: TRBJ1-1; CDR3aa: CASSLGGQGLSTEAFF; CDR3nt: TGTGCCAGCAGCTTGGGTGGGCAGGGGTTAAGCACTGAAGCTTTCTTT
d_gene: TRBD1; v_gene: TRBV13; abundance: .; j_gene: TRBJ2-1; CDR3aa: CASSAERDRANNEQFF; CDR3nt: TGTGCCAGCAGCGCTGAAAGGGACAGGGCAAATAATGAGCAGTTCTTC
d_gene: .; v_gene: TRBV27; abundance: .; j_gene: TRBJ1-1; CDR3aa: CASSSELNTEAFF; CDR3nt: TGTGCCAGCAGTTCCGAGTTGAACACTGAAGCTTTCTTT
d_gene: TRBD1; v_gene: TRBV2; abundance: once; j_gene: TRBJ2-7; CDR3aa: CASSEIGTGVTRPYEQYF; CDR3nt: TGTGCCAGCAGTGAAATAGGGACAGGTGTTACTAGGCCCTACGAGCAGTACTTC
d_gene: .; v_gene: TRBV5-1; abundance: .; j_gene: TRBJ2-3; CDR3aa: CATSLEAGDTQYF; CDR3nt: TGCGCCACCTCATTGGAGGCCGGAGATACGCAGTATTTT
d_gene: TRBD1; v_gene: TRBV30; abundance: .; j_gene: TRBJ1-1; CDR3aa: CAWSVRGLSEAFF; CDR3nt: TGTGCCTGGAGTGTAAGGGGGCTCTCTGAAGCTTTCTTT
d_gene: .; v_gene: TRBV11-3; abundance: .; j_gene: TRBJ2-5; CDR3aa: CASSLVEGSQETQYF; CDR3nt: TGTGCCAGCAGCTTAGTGGAGGGATCACAAGAGACCCAGTACTTC
d_gene: .; v_gene: TRBV6-1; abundance: .; j_gene: TRBJ2-7; CDR3aa: CASSIQTRGGEQYF; CDR3nt: TGTGCCAGCTCGATCCAAACAAGAGGGGGCGAGCAGTACTTC
d_gene: TRBD2; v_gene: TRBV5-1; abundance: .; j_gene: TRBJ2-1; CDR3aa: CASSSLAGLYNEQFF; CDR3nt: TGCGCCAGCAGCTCCCTAGCGGGTCTGTACAATGAGCAGTTCTTC
d_gene: .; v_gene: TRBV7-2; abundance: .; j_gene: TRBJ2-7; CDR3aa: CASSGGWAPLVEQYF; CDR3nt: TGTGCCAGCAGCGGGGGGTGGGCCCCTTTGGTTGAGCAGTACTTC
d_gene: .; v_gene: TRBV7-9; abundance: .; j_gene: TRBJ2-3; CDR3aa: CASLYMPGFTDTQYF; CDR3nt: TGTGCCAGCCTCTATATGCCGGGGTTCACAGATACGCAGTATTTT
d_gene: .; v_gene: TRBV7-2; abundance: .; j_gene: TRBJ2-5; CDR3aa: CASSSWGRETQYF; CDR3nt: TGTGCCAGCAGCTCCTGGGGGAGGGAGACCCAGTACTTC
d_gene: TRBD2; v_gene: TRBV23-1; abundance: once; j_gene: TRBJ2-1; CDR3aa: CASSTPGGTSGGNEQFF; CDR3nt: TGCGCCAGCAGCACCCCCGGGGGGACTAGCGGGGGGAATGAGCAGTTCTTC
d_gene: .; v_gene: TRBV21-1; abundance: .; j_gene: TRBJ2-1; CDR3aa: CASSLRGQTQHEQFF; CDR3nt: TGTGCCAGCAGTCTTAGGGGACAGACCCAACATGAGCAGTTCTTC
d_gene: .; v_gene: TRBV10-3; abundance: .; j_gene: TRBJ2-1; CDR3aa: CAIRTDYNEQFF; CDR3nt: TGTGCCATCAGGACAGACTACAATGAGCAGTTCTTC